Included here is one T cell receptor (beta chain) sequence, with context. The antigen remains unidentified. These data originate in a study of post-analysis software for immune sequencing data. Regarding the study as a whole: About 5 TRBV segments (TRBV5-6, TRBV5-1 and TRBV20-1 among them) occurred more frequently in patients than in controls.

Libraries were made from TCR beta cDNA, and they carried unique molecular identifiers. TCRdb re-called the PCR reads through MiXCR, storing one row per CDR3 protein. The top ten clones hold over 4.5% of a sample with 650,000 to 900,000 distinct CDR3 sequences, around 45% of them seen once. Trimming left V 5 bases short and J 0 bases short, with 14 bases between. Germline V gene lookup returns CDR1 SGHNT and CDR2 YENEEA. The CDR3 has 15 residues. The V call is TRBV11-3, the J call TRBJ2-7, with D perhaps given as TRBD1 or TRBD2 (5 bases each). Sequenced sample: blood. This TCR was recovered from a girl between 10 and 17 years old with multiple sclerosis. As DNA, the CDR3 is TGTGCCAGCAGCCCCGACGGGGCCCACTCCTACGAGCAGTACTTC. It codes for CASSPDGAHSYEQYF. Variable domain in full (rest from reference TRBV11-3 and TRBJ2-7): EAGVVQSPRYKIIEKKQPVAFWCNPISGHNTLYWYLQNLGQGPELLIRYENEEAVDDSQLPKDRFSAERLKGVDSTLKIQPAELGDSAVYLCASSPDGAHSYEQYFGPGTRLTVT.